This T cell receptor (beta chain) was profiled in a study of cytomegalovirus exposure and HLA in healthy donors. The germline V gene has CDR1 GTSNPN and CDR2 SVGIG (reference sequence). CDR3 length equals 14 residues. The V end lost 7 bases, the J end lost 1 base, and 14 bases lay between the germline ends. Both 60 Vbeta primers and 13 Jbeta primers went into the PCR. Profiled with immunoSEQ multiplex PCR; TCRdb holds only in-frame clones, not every one. Among more than 150,000 clones listed, around 82% were seen once. This TCR came from a boy between 2 and 10 years old in good health and CMV-seronegative. Sequencing was carried out using PBMCs. The chain recombines TRBV30 with TRBJ1-3; unclear D gene. This CDR3 is CASLTRQSGNTIYF. CDR3 coding DNA: TGTGCCTCTTTGACTAGGCAGTCTGGAAACACCATATATTTT.